This TCR beta chain was observed in a study of blood T cell repertoires in COVID-19. Germline V gene sequence: CDR1 GTSNPN, CDR2 SVGIG (reference sequence). This CDR3 spans 14 amino acids. V gave up 3 bases and J gave up 6 bases, with 18 bases separating them. Libraries were prepared by immunoSEQ multiplex PCR; TCRdb keeps only in-frame clonotypes and omits some of them. The sample lists 200,000 to 250,000 clones; 80% to 90% were seen once. Those designated as exposed participants met a COVID-19 case within 2 weeks before study entry. What was sequenced was PBMCs or T cells enriched from blood (not recorded which). The clonotype was recovered from a woman aged 35 to 49 who had been exposed to COVID-19. The gene calls are TRBV30 and TRBJ2-7; maybe TRBD1 (7 bases). The CDR3 DNA reads TGTGCCTGGAGGGACAGGAGGGGTGTGGGCGAGCAGTACTTC. Amino acids: CAWRDRRGVGEQYF.